This T cell receptor (beta chain) was obtained from a study of cytomegalovirus exposure and HLA in healthy donors. With V trimmed by 8 bases and J by 10 bases, 4 bases remained unmatched. This CDR3 has 13 amino acids. Per germline, CDR1 WNHNN and CDR2 SYGVQD (reference sequence). The validation cohort, a group of around 120 subjects, included the donors and was separate from the roughly 670-subject first cohort. Study-level results: Reported performance of the classifier showed diagnosis of cytomegalovirus status with high specificity and sensitivity. Within the approximately 130 validation repertoires, first-cohort TCR clusters tended to co-occur, according to a later analysis.

As for this clone: The antigen is not known.

Profiling relied on immunoSEQ multiplex PCR, and the TCRdb table lists in-frame clones only, not all of them. This sample has under 350,000 clones; 86% occur once, and the top ten carry approximately 1%. The sequence derives from a woman aged 18-29 years in good health and CMV-seronegative. The material sequenced was PBMCs. The chain employs TRBV10-1 and TRBJ1-6, with TRBD1 identical over 11 bases. CDR3 amino acids: CASSGQGESPLHF. DNA of the CDR3: TGCGCCAGCTCGGGACAGGGGGAGTCACCCCTCCACTTT.